This is a list of T cell receptor beta chains from one sample in a study of chemoradiotherapy in HPV16-positive cancers. Sequencing used immunoSEQ multiplex PCR; TCRdb keeps in-frame clones, though not all of them. Among around 30,000 clones listed, around 89% were seen once. Sequencing was performed on blood, taken from a patient who underwent chemoradiotherapy. The source is a human donor with HPV-associated anogenital cancer. CDR3s include the opening cysteine and the closing phenylalanine or tryptophan. D genes are given only for firm matches. Clone size is given for some rows only: seen once, a few or many times, or a class if the clone is expanded.

TRBJ2-1	NA	TRBV10-1	TRBD2	TGCGCCAGCAGTGGAGGTGTAGGAGGGACTAGCGGGACTAATGAGCAGTTCTTC	CASSGGVGGTSGTNEQFF
TRBJ1-1	NA	TRBV11-2	TRBD1	TGTGCCAGCAGCTTATGGTTAAGGGACAGGGAGGTTGGAACTGAAGCTTTCTTT	CASSLWLRDREVGTEAFF
TRBJ2-3	once	TRBV6-9	NA	TGTGCCAGCAGTCCGCCAAGGGGCAGGCCTCGGACTAAATGGGATGTGGATACGCAGTATTTT	CASSPPRGRPRTKWDVDTQYF
TRBJ1-1	NA	TRBV6-5	TRBD1	TGTGCCAGCAGTTTACAGGGGGCCTTGGGGACTGAAGCTTTCTTT	CASSLQGALGTEAFF
TRBJ1-2	NA	TRBV6-5	NA	TGTGCCAGCAGTTCCTCAGGTCCCTATGGCTACACCTTC	CASSSSGPYGYTF
TRBJ2-1	NA	TRBV5-1	TRBD2	TGCGCCAGCAGCTCACTAGCGGGAGGGCCGGTTGAGCAGTTCTTC	CASSSLAGGPVEQFF
TRBJ1-1	NA	TRBV30	TRBD1	TGTGCCTGGAGCGGGGCCACAGGGGCCCGTGAAGCTTTCTTT	CAWSGATGAREAFF
TRBJ2-3	once	TRBV28	NA	TGTGCCAGCAGTTTAACGTGGCAGGGGACAGATACGCAGTATTTT	CASSLTWQGTDTQYF
TRBJ1-1	NA	TRBV5-6	NA	TGTGCCAGCAGCTTCGGTGGGGGGGGCACTGAAGCTTTCTTT	CASSFGGGGTEAFF
TRBJ1-2	NA	TRBV27	TRBD1	TGTGCCAGCAGTTTCGACAGGGTCTATGGCTACACCTTC	CASSFDRVYGYTF
TRBJ2-3	NA	TRBV5-5	NA	TGTGCCAGCAGCTTGGGTGGTGGCACAGATACGCAGTATTTT	CASSLGGGTDTQYF
TRBJ1-1	NA	TRBV19	NA	TGTGCCAGTAGTATAGAGGTGTCCCAGAACACTGAAGCTTTCTTT	CASSIEVSQNTEAFF
TRBJ1-1	NA	TRBV20-1	TRBD1	TGCAGTGCTGTGGGACAGGTCGGGGCTTTCTTT	CSAVGQVGAFF
TRBJ1-4	NA	TRBV5-1	NA	TGCGCCAGCAGCTTCGGACAGCTTGCCAATAATGAAAAACTGTTTTTT	CASSFGQLANNEKLFF
TRBJ2-1	NA	TRBV5-1	TRBD1	TGCGCCAGCAGTCAAGGGGACAGCTCCTACAATGAGCAGTTCTTC	CASSQGDSSYNEQFF
TRBJ1-1	NA	TRBV6-6	NA	TGTGCCAGCTCACGAACGAACACTGAAGCTTTCTTT	CASSRTNTEAFF
TRBJ1-4	NA	TRBV5-4	NA	TGTGCCAGCAGCTGGGGTGGAGCTAATGAAAAACTGTTTTTT	CASSWGGANEKLFF
TRBJ1-3	NA	TRBV6-6	NA	TGTGCCAGCAGTTACGGTGGGCACTCTGGAAACACCATATATTTT	CASSYGGHSGNTIYF
TRBJ1-4	NA	TRBV6-5	NA	TGTGCCAGCAGTCTGACACGTTCAACTAATGAAAAACTGTTTTTT	CASSLTRSTNEKLFF
TRBJ1-1	NA	TRBV5-1	TRBD1	TGCGCCAGCAGCCCCCGGGACAGGAGGACTGAAGCTTTCTTT	CASSPRDRRTEAFF
TRBJ1-6	NA	TRBV18	NA	TGTGCCAGCTCACCCCCAGACAAAAATTCACCCCTCCACTTT	CASSPPDKNSPLHF
TRBJ1-4	once	TRBV7-9	NA	TGTGCCAGCAGCGCCACAGGTTCAACTAATGAAAAACTGTTTTTT	CASSATGSTNEKLFF
TRBJ2-1	NA	TRBV7-9	NA	TGTGCCAGCAGCTTAGCGTTTGATCGTGAGCAGTTCTTC	CASSLAFDREQFF
TRBJ1-1	NA	TRBV6-1	TRBD1	TGTGCCAGCAGTGAATCCGCCAGGGGGTATACTGAAGCTTTCTTT	CASSESARGYTEAFF
TRBJ1-1	NA	TRBV4-1	TRBD1	TGCGCCAGCAGCCAAGATCCCCGGGACAGGGGGCTCGGTGAAGCTTTCTTT	CASSQDPRDRGLGEAFF
TRBJ2-1	NA	TRBV6-1	TRBD1	TGTGCCAGCAGTACCTGGACAGGGGCCTACAATGAGCAGTTCTTC	CASSTWTGAYNEQFF
TRBJ2-1	NA	TRBV5-1	TRBD1	TGCGCCAGCAGCTTGGGGGGACAGCGCTACAATGAGCAGTTCTTC	CASSLGGQRYNEQFF
TRBJ2-1	NA	TRBV7-7	NA	TGTGCTAGCAGCTTAGCCAAGGGGAATGAGCAGTTCTTC	CASSLAKGNEQFF